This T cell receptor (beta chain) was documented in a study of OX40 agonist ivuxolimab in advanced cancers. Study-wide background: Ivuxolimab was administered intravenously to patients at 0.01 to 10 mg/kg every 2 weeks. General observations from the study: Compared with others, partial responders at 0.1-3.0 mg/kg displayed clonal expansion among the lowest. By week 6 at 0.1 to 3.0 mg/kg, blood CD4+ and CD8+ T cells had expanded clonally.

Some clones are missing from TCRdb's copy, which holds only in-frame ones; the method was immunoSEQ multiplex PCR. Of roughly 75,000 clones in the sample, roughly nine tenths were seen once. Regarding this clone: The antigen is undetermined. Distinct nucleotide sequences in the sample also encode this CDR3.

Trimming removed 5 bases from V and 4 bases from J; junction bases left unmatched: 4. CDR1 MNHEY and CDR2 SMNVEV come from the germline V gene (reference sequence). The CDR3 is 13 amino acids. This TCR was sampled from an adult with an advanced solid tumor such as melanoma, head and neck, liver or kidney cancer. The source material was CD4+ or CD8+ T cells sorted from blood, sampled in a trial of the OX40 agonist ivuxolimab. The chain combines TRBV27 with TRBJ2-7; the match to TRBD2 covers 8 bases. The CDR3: CASSPGLVYEQYF. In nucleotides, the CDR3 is TGTGCCAGCAGTCCGGGACTAGTATACGAGCAGTACTTC.